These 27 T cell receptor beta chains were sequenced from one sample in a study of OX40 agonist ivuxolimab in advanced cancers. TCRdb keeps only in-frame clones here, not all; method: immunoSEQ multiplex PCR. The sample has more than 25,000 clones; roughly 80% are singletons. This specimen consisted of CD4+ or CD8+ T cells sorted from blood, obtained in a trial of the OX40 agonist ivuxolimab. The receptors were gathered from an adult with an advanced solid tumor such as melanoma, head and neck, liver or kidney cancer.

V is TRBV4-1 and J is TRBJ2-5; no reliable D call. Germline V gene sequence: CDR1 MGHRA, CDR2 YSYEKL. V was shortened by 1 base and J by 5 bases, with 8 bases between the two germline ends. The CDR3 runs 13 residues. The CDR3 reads CASSQGLGETQYF. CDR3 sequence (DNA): TGCGCCAGCAGCCAAGGTCTAGGGGAGACCCAGTACTTC.

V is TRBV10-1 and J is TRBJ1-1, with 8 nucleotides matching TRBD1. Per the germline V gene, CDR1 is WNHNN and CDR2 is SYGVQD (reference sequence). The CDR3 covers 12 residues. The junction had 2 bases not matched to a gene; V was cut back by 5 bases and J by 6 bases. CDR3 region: CASSPDRAEAFF. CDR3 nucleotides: TGCGCCAGCAGTCCGGACAGGGCTGAAGCTTTCTTT.

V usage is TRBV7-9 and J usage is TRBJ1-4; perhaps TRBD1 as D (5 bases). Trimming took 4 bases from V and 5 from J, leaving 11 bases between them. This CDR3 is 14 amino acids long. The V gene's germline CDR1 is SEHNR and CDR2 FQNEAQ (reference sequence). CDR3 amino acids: CASSSGLMNEKLFF. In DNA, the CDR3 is TGTGCCAGCAGCTCGGGACTGATGAATGAAAAACTGTTTTTT.

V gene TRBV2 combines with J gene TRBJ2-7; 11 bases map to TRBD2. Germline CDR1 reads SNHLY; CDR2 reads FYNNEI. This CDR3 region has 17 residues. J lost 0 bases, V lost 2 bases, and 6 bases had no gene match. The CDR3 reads CASSERGTSGYSYEQYF. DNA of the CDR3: TGTGCCAGCAGTGAAAGAGGGACTAGCGGATACTCCTACGAGCAGTACTTC.

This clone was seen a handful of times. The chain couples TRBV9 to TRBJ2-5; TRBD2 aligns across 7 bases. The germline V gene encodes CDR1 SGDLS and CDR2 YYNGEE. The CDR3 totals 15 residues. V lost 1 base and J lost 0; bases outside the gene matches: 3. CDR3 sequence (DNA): TGTGCCAGCAGCGTAACGGGGGGACACCAAGAGACCCAGTACTTC. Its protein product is CASSVTGGHQETQYF. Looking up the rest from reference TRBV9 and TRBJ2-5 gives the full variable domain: DSGVTQTPKHLITATGQRVTLRCSPRSGDLSVYWYQQSLDQGLQFLIQYYNGEERAKGNILERFSAQQFPDLHSELNLSSLELGDSALYFCASSVTGGHQETQYFGPGTRLLVL.

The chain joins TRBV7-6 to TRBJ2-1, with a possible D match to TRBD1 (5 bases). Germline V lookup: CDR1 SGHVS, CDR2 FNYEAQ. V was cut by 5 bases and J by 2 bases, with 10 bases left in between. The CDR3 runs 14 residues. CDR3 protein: CASSVGQPYNEQFF. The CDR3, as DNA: TGTGCCAGCAGCGTAGGACAACCCTACAATGAGCAGTTCTTC.

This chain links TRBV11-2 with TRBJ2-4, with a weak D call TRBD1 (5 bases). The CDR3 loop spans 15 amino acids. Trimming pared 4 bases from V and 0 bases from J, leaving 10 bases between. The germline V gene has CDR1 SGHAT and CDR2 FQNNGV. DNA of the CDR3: TGTGCCAGCAGCTCACAGGATCTAGCCAAAAACATTCAGTACTTC. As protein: CASSSQDLAKNIQYF.

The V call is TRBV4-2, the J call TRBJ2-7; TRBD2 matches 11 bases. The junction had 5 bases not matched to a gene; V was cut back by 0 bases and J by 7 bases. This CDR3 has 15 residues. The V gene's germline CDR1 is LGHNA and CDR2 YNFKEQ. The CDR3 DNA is TGTGCCAGCAGCCAAGATCTAGCGGGGGGACGGGAGCAGTACTTC. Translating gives CASSQDLAGGREQYF.

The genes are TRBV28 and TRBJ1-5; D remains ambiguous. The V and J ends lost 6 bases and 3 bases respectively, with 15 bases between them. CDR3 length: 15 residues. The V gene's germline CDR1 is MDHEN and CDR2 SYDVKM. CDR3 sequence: CASSGEWSNNQPQHF. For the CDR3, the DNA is TGTGCCAGCAGCGGGGAGTGGAGCAACAATCAGCCCCAGCATTTT.

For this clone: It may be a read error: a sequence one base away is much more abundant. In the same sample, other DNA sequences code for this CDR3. The CDR3 reads CASSLGASGGAKSYEQYF. In DNA, the CDR3 is TGTGCCAGCAGCTTGGGGGCGAGCGGGGGGGCGAAGTCCTACGAGCAGTACTTC. The chain carries TRBV7-3 and TRBJ2-7, with 10 bases identical to TRBD2. This CDR3 is built from 18 residues. Germline V gene sequence: CDR1 SGHTA, CDR2 FQGTGA. V shed 3 bases and J 1 base; nucleotides not matched to a gene: 12.

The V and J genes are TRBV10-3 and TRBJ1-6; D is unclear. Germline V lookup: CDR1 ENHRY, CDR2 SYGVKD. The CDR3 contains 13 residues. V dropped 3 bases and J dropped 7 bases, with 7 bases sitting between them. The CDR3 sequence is CAISDSGNSPLHF. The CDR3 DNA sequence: TGTGCCATCAGTGACAGCGGAAATTCACCCCTCCACTTT.

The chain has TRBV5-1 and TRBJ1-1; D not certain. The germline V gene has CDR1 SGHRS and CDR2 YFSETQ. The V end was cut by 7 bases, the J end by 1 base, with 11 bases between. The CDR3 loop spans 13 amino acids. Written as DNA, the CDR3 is TGCGCCAGCGCTTTATACGAGAACACTGAAGCTTTCTTT. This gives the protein CASALYENTEAFF.

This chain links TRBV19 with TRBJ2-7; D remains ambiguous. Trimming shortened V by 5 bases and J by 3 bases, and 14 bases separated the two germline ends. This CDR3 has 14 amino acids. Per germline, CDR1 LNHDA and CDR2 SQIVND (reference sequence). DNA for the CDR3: TGTGCCAGTAGTCCACCGGCTACCGACTACGAGCAGTACTTC. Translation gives CASSPPATDYEQYF.

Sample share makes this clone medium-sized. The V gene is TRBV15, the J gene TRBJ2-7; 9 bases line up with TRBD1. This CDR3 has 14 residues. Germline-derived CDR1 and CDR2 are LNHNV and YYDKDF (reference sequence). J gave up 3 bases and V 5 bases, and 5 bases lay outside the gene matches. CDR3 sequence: CATSGGQGFYEQYF. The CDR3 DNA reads TGTGCCACCAGCGGGGGACAGGGTTTCTACGAGCAGTACTTC.

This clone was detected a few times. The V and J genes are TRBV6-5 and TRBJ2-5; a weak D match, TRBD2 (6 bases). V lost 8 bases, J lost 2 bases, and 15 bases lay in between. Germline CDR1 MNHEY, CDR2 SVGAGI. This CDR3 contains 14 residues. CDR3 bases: TGTGCCAGCCGGGGCCTAGCGTGGCAAGAGACCCAGTACTTC. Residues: CASRGLAWQETQYF.

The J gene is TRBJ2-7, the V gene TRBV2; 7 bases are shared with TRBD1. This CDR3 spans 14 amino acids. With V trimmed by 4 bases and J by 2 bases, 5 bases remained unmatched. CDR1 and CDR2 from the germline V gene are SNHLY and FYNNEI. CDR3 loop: CASSGTGPTYEQYF. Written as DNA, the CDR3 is TGTGCCAGCAGTGGGACAGGACCAACCTACGAGCAGTACTTC. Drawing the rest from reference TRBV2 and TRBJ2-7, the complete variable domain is EPEVTQTPSHQVTQMGQEVILRCVPISNHLYFYWYRQILGQKVEFLVSFYNNEISEKSEIFDDQFSVERPDGSNFTLKIRSTKLEDSAMYFCASSGTGPTYEQYFGPGTRLTVT.

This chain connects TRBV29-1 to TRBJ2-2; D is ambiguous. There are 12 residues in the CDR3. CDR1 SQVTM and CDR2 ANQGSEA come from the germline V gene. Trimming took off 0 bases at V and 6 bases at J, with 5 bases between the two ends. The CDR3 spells CSVEEAAGELFF. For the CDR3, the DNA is TGCAGCGTTGAAGAGGCAGCCGGGGAGCTGTTTTTT.

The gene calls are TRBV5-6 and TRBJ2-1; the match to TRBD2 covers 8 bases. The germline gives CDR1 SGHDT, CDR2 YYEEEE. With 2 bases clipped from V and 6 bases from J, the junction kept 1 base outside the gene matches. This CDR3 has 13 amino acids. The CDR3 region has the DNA TGTGCCAGCAGCTTCGGGACTAGCAATGAGCAGTTCTTC. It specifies CASSFGTSNEQFF.

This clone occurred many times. CDR3 loop: CASSLGLAGATRDEQFF. In DNA, the CDR3 is TGTGCCAGCAGCTTAGGCCTAGCGGGAGCCACCAGGGATGAGCAGTTCTTC. The chain links TRBV7-2 to TRBJ2-1; 10 bases line up with TRBD2. The CDR3 is 17 residues long. With 1 base clipped from V and 8 bases from J, the junction kept 11 bases outside the gene matches. The germline V gene encodes CDR1 SGHTA and CDR2 FQGNSA.

For the CDR3, the DNA is TGTGCCAGCAGTTTCCGGTACAATTCCCGGACTAGCGGGAGGGATACCGTTGCGTTCTTC. This sequence encodes CASSFRYNSRTSGRDTVAFF. V gene TRBV28 combines with J gene TRBJ2-1, with 15 bases matching TRBD2. CDR3 length equals 20 residues. From germline, CDR1 is MDHEN and CDR2 SYDVKM. Trimming cost V 3 bases and J 15 bases; bases outside gene matches: 24.

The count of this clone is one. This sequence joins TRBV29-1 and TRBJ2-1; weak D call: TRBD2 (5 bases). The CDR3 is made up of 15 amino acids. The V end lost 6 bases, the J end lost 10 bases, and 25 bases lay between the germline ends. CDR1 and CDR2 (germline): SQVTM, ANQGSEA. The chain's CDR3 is CSVPGGGPTILEQFF. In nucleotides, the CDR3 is TGCAGCGTCCCCGGTGGAGGTCCCACCATCCTCGAGCAGTTCTTC.

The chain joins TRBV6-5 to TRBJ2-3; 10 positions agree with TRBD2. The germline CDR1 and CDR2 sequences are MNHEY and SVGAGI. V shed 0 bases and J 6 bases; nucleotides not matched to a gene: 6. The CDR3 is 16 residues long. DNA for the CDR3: TGTGCCAGCAGTTACTCTAGCGGGGGGCCGTGGGATACGCAGTATTTT. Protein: CASSYSSGGPWDTQYF.

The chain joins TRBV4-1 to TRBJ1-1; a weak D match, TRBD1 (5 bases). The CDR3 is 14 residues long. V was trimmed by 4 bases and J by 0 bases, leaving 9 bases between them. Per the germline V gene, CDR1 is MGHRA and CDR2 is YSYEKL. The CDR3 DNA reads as TGCGCCAGCAGCCCCGGGACCTTGAACACTGAAGCTTTCTTT. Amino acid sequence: CASSPGTLNTEAFF.

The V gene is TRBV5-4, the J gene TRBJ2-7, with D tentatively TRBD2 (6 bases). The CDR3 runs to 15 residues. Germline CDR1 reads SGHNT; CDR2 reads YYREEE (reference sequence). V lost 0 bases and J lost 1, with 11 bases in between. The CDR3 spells CASSLEAGTSYEQYF. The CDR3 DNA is TGTGCCAGCAGCTTGGAAGCGGGTACTTCCTACGAGCAGTACTTC.

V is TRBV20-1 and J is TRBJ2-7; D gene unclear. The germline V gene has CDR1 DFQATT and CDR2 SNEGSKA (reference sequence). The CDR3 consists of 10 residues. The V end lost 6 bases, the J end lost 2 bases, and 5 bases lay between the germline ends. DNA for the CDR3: TGCAGTGCCTCCCCCTACGAGCAGTACTTC. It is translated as CSASPYEQYF.

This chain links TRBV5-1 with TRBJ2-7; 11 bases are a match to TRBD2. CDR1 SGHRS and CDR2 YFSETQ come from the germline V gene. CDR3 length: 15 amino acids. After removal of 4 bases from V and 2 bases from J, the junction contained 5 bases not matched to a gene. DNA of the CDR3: TGCGCCAGCAGCCCCTTTAGCGGGGGGGCCTACGAGCAGTACTTC. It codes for CASSPFSGGAYEQYF.

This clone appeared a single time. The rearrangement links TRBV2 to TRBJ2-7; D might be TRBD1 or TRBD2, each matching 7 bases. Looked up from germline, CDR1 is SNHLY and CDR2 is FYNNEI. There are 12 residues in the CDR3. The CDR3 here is CASGGQSYEQYF. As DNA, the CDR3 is TGTGCGTCGGGGGGACAGAGCTACGAGCAGTACTTC.